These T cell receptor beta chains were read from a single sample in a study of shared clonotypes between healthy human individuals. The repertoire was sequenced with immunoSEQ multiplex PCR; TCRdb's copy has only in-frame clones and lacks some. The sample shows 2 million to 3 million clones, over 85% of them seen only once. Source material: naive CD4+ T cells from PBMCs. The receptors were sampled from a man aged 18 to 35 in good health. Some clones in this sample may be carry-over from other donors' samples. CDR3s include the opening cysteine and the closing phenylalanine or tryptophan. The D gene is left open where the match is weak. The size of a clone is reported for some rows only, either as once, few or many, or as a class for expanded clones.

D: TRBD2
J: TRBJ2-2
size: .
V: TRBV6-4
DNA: TGTGCCAGCAGTGACTCATGGTGGGCTAGCGGCACCGGGGAGCTGTTTTTT
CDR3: CASSDSWWASGTGELFF

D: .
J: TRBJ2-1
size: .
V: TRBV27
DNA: TGTGCCAGCAGTTTATCACACCTTCGCGAGCAGTTCTTC
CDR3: CASSLSHLREQFF

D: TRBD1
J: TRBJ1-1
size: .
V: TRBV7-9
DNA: TGTGCCAGCGCTAGGGGGACAGGCCACAACACTGAAGCTTTCTTT
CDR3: CASARGTGHNTEAFF

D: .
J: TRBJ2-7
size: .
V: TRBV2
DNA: TGTGCCAGCCAGGGAAACGAGCAGTACTTC
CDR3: CASQGNEQYF

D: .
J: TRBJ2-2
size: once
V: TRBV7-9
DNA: TGTGCCAGCAGCCCGAGGACTTCTAGTAGTTCCGGGGAGCTGTTTTTT
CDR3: CASSPRTSSSSGELFF

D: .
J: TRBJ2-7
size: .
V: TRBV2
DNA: TGTGCCAGCAGTGACCAGGGAGTGGGGTACGAGCAGTACTTC
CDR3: CASSDQGVGYEQYF

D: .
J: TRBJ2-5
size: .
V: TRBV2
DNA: TGTGCCAGCAGTGAAGGCCAGGGGTTAGAGACCCAGTACTTC
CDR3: CASSEGQGLETQYF

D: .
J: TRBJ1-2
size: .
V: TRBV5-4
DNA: TGTGCCAGCAGCTTGGGGGCGCAGCCAACATACCACCGCCTTGCCTATGGCTACACCTTC
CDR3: CASSLGAQPTYHRLAYGYTF

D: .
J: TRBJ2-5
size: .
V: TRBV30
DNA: TGTGCCTGGAGTGCCCGCGGGATAGAGGAGACCCAGTACTTC
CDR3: CAWSARGIEETQYF

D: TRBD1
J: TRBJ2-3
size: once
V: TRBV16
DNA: TGTGCCAGCAGCGGACAGGAGAGAGATACGCAGTATTTT
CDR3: CASSGQERDTQYF

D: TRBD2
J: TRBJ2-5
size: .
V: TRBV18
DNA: TGTGCCAGCTCACCATTAGCGGGAGTTCAAGAGACCCAGTACTTC
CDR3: CASSPLAGVQETQYF

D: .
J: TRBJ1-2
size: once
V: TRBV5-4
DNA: TGTGCCAGCAGCCAGCGGACAGCCTCCACACTACTATATGGCTACACCTTC
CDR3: CASSQRTASTLLYGYTF

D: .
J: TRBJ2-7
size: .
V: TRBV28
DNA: TGTGCCAGCAGCCCCATCGGCGGTACACTCTCCTACGAGCAGTACTTC
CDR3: CASSPIGGTLSYEQYF

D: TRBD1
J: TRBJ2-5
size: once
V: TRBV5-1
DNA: TGCGCCAGCAGCCCGACAGGGCAACAAGAGACCCAGTACTTC
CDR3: CASSPTGQQETQYF

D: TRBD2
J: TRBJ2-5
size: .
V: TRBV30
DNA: TGTGCCTGGAGTATGACTAGCAGAGAGACCCAGTACTTC
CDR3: CAWSMTSRETQYF

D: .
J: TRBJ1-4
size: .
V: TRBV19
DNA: TGTGCCAGTAGTATTAGGGGTGGTGAAAAACTGTTTTTT
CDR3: CASSIRGGEKLFF

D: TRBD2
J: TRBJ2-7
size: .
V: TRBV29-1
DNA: TGCAGCGTTGAAGGTCCCGGGAGGGGAGGCGAGCAGTACTTC
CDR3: CSVEGPGRGGEQYF

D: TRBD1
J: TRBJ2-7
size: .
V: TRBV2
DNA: TGTGCCACCGTACCGGGACAGGGCTCCTACGAGCAGTACTTC
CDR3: CATVPGQGSYEQYF

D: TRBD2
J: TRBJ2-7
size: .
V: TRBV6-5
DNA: TGTGCCAGCAGCCCCGGGGAGGGGCAGTTGTACGAGCAGTACTTC
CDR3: CASSPGEGQLYEQYF

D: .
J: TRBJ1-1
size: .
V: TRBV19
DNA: TGTGCCAGTAGTCCCCTAAGGGAGAACACTGAAGCTTTCTTT
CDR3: CASSPLRENTEAFF

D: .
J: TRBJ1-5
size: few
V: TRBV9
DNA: TGTGCCAGCAGCGTAGCAGGGGCTGGGCCCCAGCATTTT
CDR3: CASSVAGAGPQHF

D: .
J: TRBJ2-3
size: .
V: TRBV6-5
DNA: TGTGCCAGCAGTTATGGCGGATTCACAGATACGCAGTATTTT
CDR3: CASSYGGFTDTQYF

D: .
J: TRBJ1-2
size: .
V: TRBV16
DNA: TGTGCCAGCAGCCCTCTTCGGACTGGCCAATATGGCTACACCTTC
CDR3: CASSPLRTGQYGYTF

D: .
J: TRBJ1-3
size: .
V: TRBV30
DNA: TGTGCCTGGAGACCCCTCGGAGCAGCTGGAAACACCATATATTTT
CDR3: CAWRPLGAAGNTIYF

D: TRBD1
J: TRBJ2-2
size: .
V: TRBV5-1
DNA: TGCGCCAGCAGCAGAGACAGGGGGAACACCGGGGAGCTGTTTTTT
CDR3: CASSRDRGNTGELFF

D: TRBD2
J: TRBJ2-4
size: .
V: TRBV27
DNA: TGTGCCAGCAGTTTAGGTGGACTAGCGGGAAACATTCAGTACTTC
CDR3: CASSLGGLAGNIQYF

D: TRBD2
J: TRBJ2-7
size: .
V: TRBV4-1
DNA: TGCGCCAGCAGCCAGGGAGCGGGAGCCTACGAGCAGTACTTC
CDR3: CASSQGAGAYEQYF

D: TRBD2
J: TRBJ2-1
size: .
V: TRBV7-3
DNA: TGTGCCAGCAGCCTCCCCGGGACTAGCGGGAGAAGGACCTACAATGAGCAGTTCTTC
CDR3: CASSLPGTSGRRTYNEQFF

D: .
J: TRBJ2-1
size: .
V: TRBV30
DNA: TGTGCCTGGAGTGTTAGGCAGAGCGATTACAATGAGCAGTTCTTC
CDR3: CAWSVRQSDYNEQFF

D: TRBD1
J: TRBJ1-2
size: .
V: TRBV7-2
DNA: TGTGCCAGCAGCCAACCAGGGACAGGAGTCCTCGAGGGCTACACCTTC
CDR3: CASSQPGTGVLEGYTF

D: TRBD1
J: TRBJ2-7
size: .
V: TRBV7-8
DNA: TGTGCCAGCAGCCCTTTGGACAGGATATACGAGCAGTACTTC
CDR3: CASSPLDRIYEQYF

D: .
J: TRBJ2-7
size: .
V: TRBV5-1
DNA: TGCGCCAGCAGCTTGGACGCCTACGAGCAGTACTTC
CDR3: CASSLDAYEQYF

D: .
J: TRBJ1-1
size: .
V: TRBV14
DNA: TGTGCCAGCAGCCAAGGGGGGGGATGGAGCACTGAAGCTTTCTTT
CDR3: CASSQGGGWSTEAFF

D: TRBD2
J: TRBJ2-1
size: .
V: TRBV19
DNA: TGTGCCAGTAGCTTCATAGCGGGAGCTTGGAATGAGCAGTTCTTC
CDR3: CASSFIAGAWNEQFF

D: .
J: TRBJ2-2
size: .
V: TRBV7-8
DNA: TGTGCCAGCAGCCTATCCCAAAACACCGGGGAGCTGTTTTTT
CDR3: CASSLSQNTGELFF